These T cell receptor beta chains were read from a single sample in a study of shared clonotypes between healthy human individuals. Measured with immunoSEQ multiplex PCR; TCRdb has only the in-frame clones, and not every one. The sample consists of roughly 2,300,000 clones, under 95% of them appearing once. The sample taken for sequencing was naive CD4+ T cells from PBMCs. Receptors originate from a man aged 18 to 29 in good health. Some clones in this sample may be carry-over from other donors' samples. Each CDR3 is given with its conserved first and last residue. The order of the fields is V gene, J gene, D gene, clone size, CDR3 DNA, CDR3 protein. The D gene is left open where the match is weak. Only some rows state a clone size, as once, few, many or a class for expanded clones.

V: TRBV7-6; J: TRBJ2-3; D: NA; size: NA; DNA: TGTGCCAGCTCCCCCGGTCGGTTCGATACGCAGTATTTT; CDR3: CASSPGRFDTQYF
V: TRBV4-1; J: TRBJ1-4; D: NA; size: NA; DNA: TGCGCCAGCAGCCCGATACAATACGGGGCTAATGAAAAACTGTTTTTT; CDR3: CASSPIQYGANEKLFF
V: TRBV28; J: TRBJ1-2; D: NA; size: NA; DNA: TGTGCCAGCAGTTTATTAAGGGAAGTTTACACCTTC; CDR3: CASSLLREVYTF
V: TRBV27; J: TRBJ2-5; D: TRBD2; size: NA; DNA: TGTGCCAGCCGTCGGGCGGGGGTGGAAGAGACCCAGTACTTC; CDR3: CASRRAGVEETQYF
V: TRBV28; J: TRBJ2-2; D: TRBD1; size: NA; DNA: TGTGCCAGCATCCTTACCACGGACAGGGGAGGTACCGGGGAGCTGTTTTTT; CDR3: CASILTTDRGGTGELFF
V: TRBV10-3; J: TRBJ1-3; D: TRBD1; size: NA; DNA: TGTGCCATCAGTGGACAGGGGGCGTCGTCTGGAAACACCATATATTTT; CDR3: CAISGQGASSGNTIYF
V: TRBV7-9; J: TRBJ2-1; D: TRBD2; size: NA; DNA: TGTGCCAGCAGCTTGAGTGCGGGGGGCCGCTGGGTTGAGCAGTTCTTC; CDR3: CASSLSAGGRWVEQFF
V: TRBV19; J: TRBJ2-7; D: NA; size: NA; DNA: TGTGCCAGTAGTATATCTTTGGGGGAGCAGTACTTC; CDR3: CASSISLGEQYF
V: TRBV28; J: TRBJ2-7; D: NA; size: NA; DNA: TGTGCCAGCAGCCACGGGTTGGAGCAGTACTTC; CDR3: CASSHGLEQYF
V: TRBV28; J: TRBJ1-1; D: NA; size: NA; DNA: TGTGCCAGCAGTGGGAACACTGAAGCTTTCTTT; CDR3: CASSGNTEAFF
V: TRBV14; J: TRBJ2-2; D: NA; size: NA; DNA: TGTGCCAGCAGCCCTCAGGGGAGTCGAACCGGGGAGCTGTTTTTT; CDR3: CASSPQGSRTGELFF
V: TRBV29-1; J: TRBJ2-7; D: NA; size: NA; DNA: TGCAGCGTTGGGCTAACGATAAACTCCTACGAGCAGTACTTC; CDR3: CSVGLTINSYEQYF
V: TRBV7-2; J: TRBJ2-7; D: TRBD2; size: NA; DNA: TGTGCCAGCAGCCCAAGACTAGCGGGAGGACATGAGCAGTACTTC; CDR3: CASSPRLAGGHEQYF
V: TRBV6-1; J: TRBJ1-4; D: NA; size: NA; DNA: TGTGCCAGCAGTGAACGCGCGCCTTTAGTCGGACGGGCTAATGAAAAACTGTTTTTT; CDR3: CASSERAPLVGRANEKLFF
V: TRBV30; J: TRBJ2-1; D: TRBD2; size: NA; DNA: TGTGCCTGGAGCAAACTAGCGGTCCAAAACGTCAATGAGCAGTTCTTC; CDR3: CAWSKLAVQNVNEQFF
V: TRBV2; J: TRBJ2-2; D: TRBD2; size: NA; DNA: TGTGCCAGCACCAAGGGACTAGCGGGAGGGGCCGGGGAGCTGTTTTTT; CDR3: CASTKGLAGGAGELFF
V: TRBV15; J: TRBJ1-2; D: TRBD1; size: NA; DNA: TGTGCCACCAGCGGGGGACAGGGCTCGCAGGACTATGGCTACACCTTC; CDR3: CATSGGQGSQDYGYTF
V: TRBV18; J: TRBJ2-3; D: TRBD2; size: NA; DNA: TGTGCCAGCTCACCACTGACTAGCGGGAGGAATTCAGATACGCAGTATTTT; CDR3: CASSPLTSGRNSDTQYF
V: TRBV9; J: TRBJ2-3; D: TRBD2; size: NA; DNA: TGTGCCAGCAGCGTCACATCTAGCGGGCCTAGCACAGATACGCAGTATTTT; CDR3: CASSVTSSGPSTDTQYF
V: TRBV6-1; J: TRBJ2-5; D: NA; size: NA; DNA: TGTGCCAGCATGATTCGCGAGACCCAGTACTTC; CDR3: CASMIRETQYF
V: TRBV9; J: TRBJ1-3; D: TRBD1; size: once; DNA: TGTGCCAGCAGCCCGGAGACAGGGGGTATACTCGGAAACACCATATATTTT; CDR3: CASSPETGGILGNTIYF
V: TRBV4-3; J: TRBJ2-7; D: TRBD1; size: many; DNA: TGCGCCAGCAGCCAACGGACAGGAAAATACGAGCAGTACTTC; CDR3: CASSQRTGKYEQYF
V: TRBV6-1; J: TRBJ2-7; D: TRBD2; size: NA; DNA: TGTGCCAGCAGTGAAACCTTTATTGGGGACTACCAGTACGAGCAGTACTTC; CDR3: CASSETFIGDYQYEQYF
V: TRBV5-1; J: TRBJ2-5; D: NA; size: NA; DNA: TGCGCCAGCAGCTCACACCCGAGGGGGATGGAGACCCAGTACTTC; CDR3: CASSSHPRGMETQYF
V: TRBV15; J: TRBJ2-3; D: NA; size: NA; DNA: TGTGCCACCAGCAGAGGCCGGGACACCGGCACAGATACGCAGTATTTT; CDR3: CATSRGRDTGTDTQYF
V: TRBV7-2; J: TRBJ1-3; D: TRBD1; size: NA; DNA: TGTGCCAGCAGCCCGAACCGCCAGGGGGGTGGAAACACCATATATTTT; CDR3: CASSPNRQGGGNTIYF
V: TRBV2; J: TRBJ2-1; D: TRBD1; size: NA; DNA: TGTGCCAGCGGAAGAGACAGGGACTACAATGAGCAGTTCTTC; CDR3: CASGRDRDYNEQFF
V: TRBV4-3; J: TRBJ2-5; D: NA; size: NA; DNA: TGCGCCAGCAGCCAAGAAACAGGTGAAGAGACCCAGTACTTC; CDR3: CASSQETGEETQYF
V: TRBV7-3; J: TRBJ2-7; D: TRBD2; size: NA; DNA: TGTGCCAGCAGCTTGGGGCCTGGGGGTAGCGGGAGTTACGAGCAGTACTTC; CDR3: CASSLGPGGSGSYEQYF
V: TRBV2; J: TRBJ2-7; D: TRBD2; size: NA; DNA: TGTGCCAGCAGTGCGTCTAGCGGGAGATCGAAGCAGTACTTC; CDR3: CASSASSGRSKQYF
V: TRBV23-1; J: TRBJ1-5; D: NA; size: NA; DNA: TGCGCCAGCAGTCTTCACAGGGTGCAACGCAATCAGCCCCAGCATTTT; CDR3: CASSLHRVQRNQPQHF
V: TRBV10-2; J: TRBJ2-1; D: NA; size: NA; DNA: TGCGCCAGCAGTGAAATTGAGGGAAAGAGCTCCTACAATGAGCAGTTCTTC; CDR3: CASSEIEGKSSYNEQFF
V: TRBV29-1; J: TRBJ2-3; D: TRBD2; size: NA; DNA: TGCAGCGTCATACTAGCGGGAGGGCCCACAGATACGCAGTATTTT; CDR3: CSVILAGGPTDTQYF
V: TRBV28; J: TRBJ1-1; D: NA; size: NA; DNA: TGTGCCAGCAACGGACGGATTGAAGCTTTCTTT; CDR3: CASNGRIEAFF
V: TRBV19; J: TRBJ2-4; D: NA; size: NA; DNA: TGTGCCAGTAGTGAGCGGACCCTGGGGCGGAACATTCAGTACTTC; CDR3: CASSERTLGRNIQYF
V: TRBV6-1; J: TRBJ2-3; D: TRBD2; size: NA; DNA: TGTGCCAGCAGTGTAACACTAGCGGGAGGACAGAGCACAGATACGCAGTATTTT; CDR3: CASSVTLAGGQSTDTQYF
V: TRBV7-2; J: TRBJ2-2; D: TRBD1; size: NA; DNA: TGTGCCAGCAGCCAAACAGACAGGGCTACCGGGGAGCTGTTTTTT; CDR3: CASSQTDRATGELFF
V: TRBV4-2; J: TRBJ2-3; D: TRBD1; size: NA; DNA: TGTGCCAGCAGTCGGAGGGACAGGGCGCGCCAGACCACAGATACGCAGTATTTT; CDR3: CASSRRDRARQTTDTQYF
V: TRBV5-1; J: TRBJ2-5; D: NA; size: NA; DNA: TGCGCCAGCAGCTTGCCGGATGAGACCCAGTACTTC; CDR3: CASSLPDETQYF
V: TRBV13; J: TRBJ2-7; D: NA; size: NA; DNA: TGTGCCAGCAGCTTGGATAGGAGGAACGAGCAGTACTTC; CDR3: CASSLDRRNEQYF
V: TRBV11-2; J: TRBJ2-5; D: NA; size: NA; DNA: TGTGCCAGCAACCCGGACAGACAAGAGACCCAGTACTTC; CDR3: CASNPDRQETQYF
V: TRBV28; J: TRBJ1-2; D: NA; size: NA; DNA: TGTGCCAGCAGTTTGAACCAGGGCGGGGGCTACACCTTC; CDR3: CASSLNQGGGYTF
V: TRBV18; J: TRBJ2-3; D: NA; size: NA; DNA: TGTGCCAGCTCACCTCCGGGCAGCACAGATACGCAGTATTTT; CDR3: CASSPPGSTDTQYF
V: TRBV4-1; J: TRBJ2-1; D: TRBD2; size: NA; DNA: TGCGCCAGCAGCCGTTCCACTAGGGCGGGGGGGGAGTTCTTC; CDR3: CASSRSTRAGGEFF
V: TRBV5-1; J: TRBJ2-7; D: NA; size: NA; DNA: TGCGCCAGCAGCTTGGTCTTTTTAGTCGAGCAGTACTTC; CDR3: CASSLVFLVEQYF
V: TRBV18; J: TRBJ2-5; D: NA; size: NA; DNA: TGTGCCAGCTCACCACCCTTGGAGCTTAGAGGGGAGACCCAGTACTTC; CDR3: CASSPPLELRGETQYF
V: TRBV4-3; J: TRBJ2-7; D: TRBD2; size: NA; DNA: TGCGCCAGCAGCCCTGTTCGACGTCCCCTCCACGTCACAGGCGGGAGGACTATCGAGCAGTACTTC; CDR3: CASSPVRRPLHVTGGRTIEQYF
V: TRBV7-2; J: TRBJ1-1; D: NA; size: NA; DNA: TGTGCCAGCAGCGCACATCCAAATCTCCAGGCTGAAGCTTTCTTT; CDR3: CASSAHPNLQAEAFF
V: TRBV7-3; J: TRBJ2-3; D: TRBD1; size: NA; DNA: TGTGCCAGCAGCTTCCGGACAGGGGTTGAAGATACGCAGTATTTT; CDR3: CASSFRTGVEDTQYF
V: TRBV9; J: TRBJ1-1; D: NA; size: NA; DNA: TGTGCCAGCAGCGTAGCGGGTATAGGAGAAGCTTTCTTT; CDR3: CASSVAGIGEAFF
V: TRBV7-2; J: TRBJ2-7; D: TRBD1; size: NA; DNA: TGTGCCAGCAGCCTCCGGGACAGGGATTACTACGAGCAGTACTTC; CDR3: CASSLRDRDYYEQYF
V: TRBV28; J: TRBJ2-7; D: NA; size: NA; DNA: TGTGCCAGCAGCTGGTCCCGGGAGCAGTACTTC; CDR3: CASSWSREQYF
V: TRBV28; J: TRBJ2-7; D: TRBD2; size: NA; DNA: TGTGCCAGCAGTTTAGCACTACTAGCGGGGGCGAGCTCCTACGAGCAGTACTTC; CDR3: CASSLALLAGASSYEQYF